The 5 T cell receptor beta chains in this list originate from one sample, sequenced in a study of technical replicates of blood from several donors. Clones were read by immunoSEQ multiplex PCR, and TCRdb kept only the in-frame ones, dropping some. In the table there are 40,000 to 55,000 clones, about 96% of which are singletons. The sequencing sample was made of T cells isolated from PBMCs. Source of these receptors: a human donor in good health.

V and J are TRBV9 and TRBJ2-3; weak D call: TRBD2 (6 bases). The germline V gene has CDR1 SGDLS and CDR2 YYNGEE. This CDR3 region has 13 residues. Deletions cut 4 bases from V and 1 base from J, with 7 bases between. The CDR3 region has the DNA TGTGCCAGCAGCCCTAGCGGCACAGATACGCAGTATTTT. It codes for CASSPSGTDTQYF.

This chain joins TRBV7-3 and TRBJ2-1; 8 nucleotides agree with TRBD2. Trimming at V came to 2 bases and at J to 8 bases, leaving 8 bases not matched to a gene. In germline, CDR1 is SGHTA, CDR2 FQGTGA. The CDR3 sequence is 15 residues long. In DNA form, the CDR3 reads TGTGCCAGCAGCTTACTAGGACTAGCATGGGATGAGCAGTTCTTC. It specifies CASSLLGLAWDEQFF.

V usage is TRBV11-2 and J usage is TRBJ1-2; D may be TRBD1 (6 bases). Deletions cut 5 bases from V and 2 bases from J, with 15 bases between. The CDR3 is 15 amino acids. The germline V gene has CDR1 SGHAT and CDR2 FQNNGV. CDR3: CASSLDLGQNYGYTF. In DNA form, the CDR3 reads TGTGCCAGCAGCCTGGATCTAGGACAGAACTATGGCTACACCTTC.

This chain uses TRBV5-1 with TRBJ1-2; 8 bases align to TRBD1. Germline values: CDR1 SGHRS, CDR2 YFSETQ. The CDR3 is 13 amino acids. The trim removed 4 bases at V and 8 bases at J, leaving 7 bases unmatched. CDR3 in amino acids: CASSPGTGDGYTF. The CDR3 coding sequence is TGCGCCAGCAGCCCAGGGACAGGTGACGGCTACACCTTC.

This chain connects TRBV5-1 to TRBJ2-5; TRBD2 is a possible D gene (5 bases). The CDR3 extends over 14 amino acids. V lost 6 bases, J lost 2 bases, and 14 bases lay in between. CDR1 and CDR2 (germline): SGHRS, YFSETQ. CDR3 DNA sequence: TGCGCCAGCACGATCCGGGAAATACAAGAGACCCAGTACTTC. Its protein product is CASTIREIQETQYF.